This T cell receptor (beta chain) was identified in a study of Graves' ophthalmopathy and Graves' hyperthyroidism (dated by TCRdb to the late 2010s). Study-wide context: A patient counted as having stable hyperthyroidism if there was no progression to ophthalmopathy within 18 months of follow-up. After sampling, hyperthyroidism patients received methimazole starting at 30 mg daily, and ophthalmopathy patients received high-dose intravenous methylprednisolone. To tell Graves' ophthalmopathy apart from Graves' hyperthyroidism, and to predict which patients would progress to ophthalmopathy, the study relied on TCR beta repertoire signatures. For independent validation, a separate cohort was made up of 18 hyperthyroidism patients plus 17 patients who later progressed from hyperthyroidism to ophthalmopathy. In over 5 hyperthyroidism patients, the T-cell repertoires found in thyroid tissue were compared with those found in blood. In total, approximately 130 blood samples were TCR-sequenced: 43 ophthalmopathy, 75 hyperthyroidism and approximately 17 hyperthyroidism-to-ophthalmopathy patients. To explore V-J signatures that separate ophthalmopathy from hyperthyroidism, a discovery set of about 100 patients was enrolled, consisting of 43 with ophthalmopathy and some 59 with stable hyperthyroidism. Overall study outcomes, separate from this receptor: The 13-signature model separated ophthalmopathy from stable hyperthyroidism with approximately 90% sensitivity and about 84% specificity in cross-validation, and 80%/75% in the test set. Most of the expanded thyroid clonotypes with a frequency above 0.001 were also detected in blood, and it was suggested that the thyroid immune response may be reflected by blood repertoires. No statistical method was used to set the sample size in advance, and the investigators knew which group each participant was assigned to. In validation, the model predicted ophthalmopathy progression with less than 71% sensitivity and 72.22% specificity; fewer than 15 predicted patients were CT-confirmed with GO in a median of about 7.1 months.

Points on this clonotype: Its antigen has not been determined. No base quality values were provided; no much bigger clone lies one nucleotide off.

For repertoire sequencing, TCR beta CDR3 regions were amplified from RNA transcripts. A first-round RT-PCR used HTBI primers with the Qiagen OneStep RT-PCR kit, followed by a second-round multiplex PCR, size selection and purification. Sequencing of the libraries was carried out on an Illumina HiSeq2000 in paired-end mode with 100 bp reads. As for the original processing: SOAPnuke was used to process the reads, throwing out any read that had adapters, had uncalled bases, had a mean Phred below 15, or lacked an exact constant-primer or identifier match. High-quality paired reads were merged with COPE v1.2.5. Each unique nucleotide sequence was treated as a clonotype, and MiTCR v1.1 was used to align the clonotypes to the IMGT TRB V, D and J references. Analysis was restricted to V-J combinations with a frequency above 0.0001, which covered 99.2% of repertoires. For each V-J combination, a TCR clonal expansion and chaos score was defined as F50 clonal expansion divided by the chaos observed in the TCRdist matrix. Welch's t-statistics and random forest were used to reduce features to 10 to 15 V-J combinations, which were fed into a naive Bayes classifier. Thyroid-blood repertoire similarity was quantified with the Morisita-Horn index. TCRdb handled the public reads itself, with Q25 trimming in fastp and clone calling in MiXCR, and kept productive beta chains. Here each entry gathers all rows of one CDR3 protein and keeps the most common genes and DNA. The V and J calls shown here were made by TCRdb, not taken from the authors' results. The sample table holds about 590,000 distinct CDR3 sequences, of which less than 40% were seen once. About 4% of the sample is in the top ten clones.

Hyperthyroidism patients were newly diagnosed, were aged 18 to 65 years, and had a disease duration under 2 months. Patients with other autoimmune diseases, uncontrolled infections, pregnancy or lactation were excluded from the study. Diagnosis was based on clinical symptoms, serum thyroxine, TRAb, thyroid ultrasound and orbital computed tomography. Total RNA was extracted with Trizol reagent and quality-checked on an Agilent 2100 Bioanalyzer. The junction shows trimming of 0 bases on V and 6 bases on J, plus 11 bases between the germline ends. The CDR3, from cysteine to phenylalanine, totals 15 residues. The only DNA kept is the CDR3, 45 bases in frame from the first base. Looking up the germline V gene (reference sequence) yields CDR1 LNHDA and CDR2 SQIVND.

The clonotype originates from an adult man with Graves' hyperthyroidism. The chain is assembled from TRBV19 and TRBJ2-2, with TRBD1 tentatively as D gene (6 bases match). Sequenced material: peripheral blood or thyroid tissue (not recorded which). The CDR3 amino acid sequence is: CASSIEGQGPGELFF. The nucleotides read TGTGCCAGTAGTATAGAAGGGCAGGGGCCCGGGGAGCTGTTTTTT. Where the CDR3 stops, the reference TRBV19 and TRBJ2-2 genes take over; the full variable domain is DGGITQSPKYLFRKEGQNVTLSCEQNLNHDAMYWYRQDPGQGLRLIYYSQIVNDFQKGDIAEGYSVSREKKESFPLTVTSAQKNPTAFYLCASSIEGQGPGELFFGEGSRLTVL.